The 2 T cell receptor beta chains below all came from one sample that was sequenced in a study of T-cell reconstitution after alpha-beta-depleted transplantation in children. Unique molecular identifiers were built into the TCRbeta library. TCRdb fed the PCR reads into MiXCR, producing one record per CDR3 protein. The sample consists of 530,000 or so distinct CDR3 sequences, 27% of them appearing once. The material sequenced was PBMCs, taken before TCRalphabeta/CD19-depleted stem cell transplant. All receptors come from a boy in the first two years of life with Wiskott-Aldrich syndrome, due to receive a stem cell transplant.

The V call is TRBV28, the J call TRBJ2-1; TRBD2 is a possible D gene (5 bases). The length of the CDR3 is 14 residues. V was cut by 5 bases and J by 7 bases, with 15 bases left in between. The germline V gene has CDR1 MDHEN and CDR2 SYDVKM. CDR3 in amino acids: CASSPAGLANEQFF. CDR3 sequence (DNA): TGTGCCAGCAGTCCCGCAGGACTGGCGAATGAGCAGTTCTTC.

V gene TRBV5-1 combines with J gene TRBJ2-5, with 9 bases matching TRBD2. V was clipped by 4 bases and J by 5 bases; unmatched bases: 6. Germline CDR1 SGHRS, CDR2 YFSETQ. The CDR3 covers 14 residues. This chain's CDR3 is CASSPGLATETQYF. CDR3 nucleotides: TGCGCCAGCAGCCCGGGACTAGCTACGGAGACCCAGTACTTC.